One and the same sample provided the 20 T cell receptor beta chains below, sequenced in a study of T cell repertoires in cytomegalovirus infection (dated by TCRdb to between 2018 and 2021). Read against the paper, the sample's treatment or condition label means: in vitro stimulation with specific CMV peptide epitopes to enrich CMV-specific T cells. Data came from an Illumina HiSeq 1500. Clones were called with MiXCR by TCRdb after fastp trimmed the public reads at Q25, and only in-frame beta chains were retained. Every entry covers one CDR3 protein and lists the most common genes and DNA from its rows. For this sample there are more than 250,000 distinct CDR3 sequences; roughly 25% appear just once. Together, the top ten hold 13% of the sample. These receptors have no identified antigens. The sequencing used cultured PBMCs, collected from culture after CMV antigen stimulation. These receptors came from a human donor in good health (CMV status not recorded). Some clones in this sample may be carry-over from other donors' samples.

This clonotype was seen more than once but under ten times. The rearrangement joins TRBV7-6 to TRBJ2-4; perhaps TRBD1 as D (6 bases). Germline values: CDR1 SGHVS, CDR2 FNYEAQ. V was clipped by 5 bases and J by 12 bases, with 17 bases between them. This CDR3 region has 13 residues. CDR3 sequence: CASSPQDSATQYF. In nucleotides, the CDR3 is TGTGCCAGCAGCCCGCAGGACAGCGCGACTCAGTACTTC.

This clonotype was recorded at least ten times. V gene TRBV7-2 combines with J gene TRBJ2-3, with 10 bases matching TRBD2. Germline CDR1 and CDR2: SGHTA and FQGNSA. The CDR3 is 17 amino acids. The V gene end was trimmed by 6 bases and the J gene end by 2 bases; junction bases not matched to a gene: 11. The CDR3 sequence is CASRTTSGTLSTDTQYF. For the CDR3, the DNA is TGTGCCAGCAGAACAACTAGCGGGACCCTATCCACAGATACGCAGTATTTT.

The sample holds a few counts of this clonotype. The genes are TRBV7-6 and TRBJ2-3, with D possibly TRBD2 on 6 matching bases. Germline V lookup: CDR1 SGHVS, CDR2 FNYEAQ. The CDR3 runs 14 residues. The V end was cut by 4 bases, the J end by 6 bases, with 14 bases between. The chain's CDR3 is CASSSGLSLDTQYF. The CDR3 DNA reads TGTGCCAGCAGCTCGGGACTGTCATTGGATACGCAGTATTTT.

This clonotype was seen ten or more times. CDR3 DNA: TGTGCCAGCAGCCCGAGTCGACTAGCGGGAGTCCACAATGAGCAGTTCTTC. It translates to CASSPSRLAGVHNEQFF. V usage is TRBV7-2 and J usage is TRBJ2-1, with 12 positions matching TRBD2. The CDR3 runs 17 residues. Germline V gene lookup returns CDR1 SGHTA and CDR2 FQGNSA. The V gene end was trimmed by 5 bases and the J gene end by 5 bases; junction bases not matched to a gene: 10.

The sample holds a few counts of this clonotype. The rearrangement links TRBV19 to TRBJ1-6, with D unresolved. The CDR3 consists of 15 residues. The germline V gene encodes CDR1 LNHDA and CDR2 SQIVND (reference sequence). V was shortened by 4 bases and J by 7 bases, with 14 bases between the two germline ends. The CDR3 sequence: CASSTPKGLNSPLHF. In DNA, the CDR3 is TGTGCCAGTAGTACCCCCAAGGGATTGAATTCACCCCTCCACTTT. Supplemented by reference TRBV19 and TRBJ1-6, the full variable domain reads DGGITQSPKYLFRKEGQNVTLSCEQNLNHDAMYWYRQDPGQGLRLIYYSQIVNDFQKGDIAEGYSVSREKKESFPLTVTSAQKNPTAFYLCASSTPKGLNSPLHFGNGTRLTVT.

This clonotype was picked up one time. This clone may be a read error of a much larger clone one base away. The J gene is TRBJ2-6, the V gene TRBV5-1, with D maybe TRBD2 (6 bases). This CDR3 comprises 19 residues. The germline gives CDR1 SGHRS, CDR2 YFSETQ. The V end was cut by 3 bases, the J end by 1 base, with 20 bases between. The CDR3 region has the DNA TGCGCCAGCAGCTCAGGATGTTGGGGGGAAGGGTCTGGGGCCAACGTCCTGACTTTC. This sequence encodes CASSSGCWGEGSGANVLTF.

The chain couples TRBV20-1 to TRBJ2-1; TRBD2 matches at 13 bases. The J segment lost 7 bases and the V segment lost 3 bases, leaving 3 bases of the junction unmatched. Germline V gives CDR1 DFQATT, CDR2 SNEGSKA (reference sequence). This CDR3 is built from 14 residues. The CDR3 spells CSARGLAGYNEQFF. In nucleotides, the CDR3 is TGCAGTGCTAGGGGACTAGCGGGATATAATGAGCAGTTCTTC.

The chain has TRBV7-3 and TRBJ2-5, with D maybe TRBD2 (5 bases). The length of the CDR3 is 13 residues. V was trimmed by 3 bases and J by 5 bases, leaving 10 bases between them. CDR1 SGHTA and CDR2 FQGTGA come from the germline V gene. CDR3 nucleotides: TGTGCCAGCAGCTTTCAGCGGTTTGAGACCCAGTACTTC. It codes for CASSFQRFETQYF.

V and J are TRBV2 and TRBJ2-7, with 14 bases aligning to TRBD2. CDR1 and CDR2 (germline): SNHLY, FYNNEI. Losses at the gene ends were 4 bases for V and 5 bases for J; bases not matched to a gene: 4. The CDR3 length is 15 residues. DNA of the CDR3: TGTGCCAGCAGTGGGACTAGCGGGAGGATCAACGAGCAGTACTTC. As protein: CASSGTSGRINEQYF. Using reference TRBV2 and TRBJ2-7 for the parts outside the CDR3, the full variable domain is EPEVTQTPSHQVTQMGQEVILRCVPISNHLYFYWYRQILGQKVEFLVSFYNNEISEKSEIFDDQFSVERPDGSNFTLKIRSTKLEDSAMYFCASSGTSGRINEQYFGPGTRLTVT.

This clonotype was counted a few times. This rearrangement joins TRBV7-2 to TRBJ2-7; weak D call: TRBD2 (5 bases). The CDR3 spans 16 residues. Deletions cut 7 bases from V and 0 bases from J, with 19 bases between. Looked up from germline, CDR1 is SGHTA and CDR2 is FQGNSA. As DNA, the CDR3 is TGTGCCAGCACCCGCCGTTGGACTCTAAGCTCCTACGAGCAGTACGTC. This encodes CASTRRWTLSSYEQYV.

The chain recombines TRBV5-7 with TRBJ2-7; 13 bases match TRBD2. TRBV5-7 is assigned to the ORF class and has an uncertain function. This CDR3 comprises 17 residues. V lost 3 bases, J lost 8 bases, and 14 bases stayed unmatched. For the CDR3, the DNA is TGTGCCAGCAGCTGGGGGACTAGCGGGATTCAATTGGGCAAGCAGTACGTC. Translated: CASSWGTSGIQLGKQYV.

The CDR3 DNA sequence: TGTGCCAGCAGTTTCGAGTCCAGTGGGACTGAAGCTTTCTTT. Amino acids: CASSFESSGTEAFF. The V and J genes are TRBV27 and TRBJ1-1, with D uncertain. The CDR3 has 14 amino acids. Germline CDR1 is MNHEY and CDR2 is SMNVEV (reference sequence). Trimming stripped 3 bases from V and 5 bases from J, with 13 bases between.

This clonotype was seen ten or more times. The gene calls are TRBV7-2 and TRBJ2-1; D uncertain. Germline CDR1 is SGHTA and CDR2 is FQGNSA. V was pared by 5 bases and J by 9 bases, with 14 bases between. The CDR3 totals 13 residues. CDR3 region: CASSHAASAEQFF. CDR3 sequence (DNA): TGTGCCAGCAGCCACGCTGCTAGTGCTGAGCAGTTCTTC.

This clonotype was counted ten times or more. CDR3 residues: CASSYRGGNQPQHF. In DNA, the CDR3 is TGTGCCAGCAGCTATCGCGGGGGCAATCAGCCCCAGCATTTT. The chain carries TRBV7-2 and TRBJ1-5; no clear D gene. The CDR3 is 14 residues long. The germline gives CDR1 SGHTA, CDR2 FQGNSA. Trimming took 4 bases from V and 2 from J, leaving 9 bases between them.

In its sample, this clonotype was seen many times. The genes are TRBV7-2 and TRBJ1-6; the D is unclear. Trimming removed 6 bases from V and 5 bases from J, with 11 bases in between. The CDR3 covers 14 residues. CDR1 is SGHTA, CDR2 FQGNSA, per germline. CDR3 bases: TGTGCCAGCAGTCAGGCTTCAAATAATTCACCCCTCCACTTT. The encoded protein is CASSQASNNSPLHF.

Ten or more counts support this clonotype. J is TRBJ1-5 and V is TRBV28; possibly TRBD1 for D (5 bases). Per the germline V gene, CDR1 is MDHEN and CDR2 is SYDVKM. With 2 bases removed from V and 2 bases from J, the gap between germline ends came to 10 bases. The CDR3 contains 15 residues. CDR3 sequence (DNA): TGTGCCAGCAGTTTAGGGGGTGGGCGCAATCAGCCCCAGCATTTT. Its protein product is CASSLGGGRNQPQHF. The variable domain in full, with the rest retrieved from reference TRBV28 and TRBJ1-5, is DVKVTQSSRYLVKRTGEKVFLECVQDMDHENMFWYRQDPGLGLRLIYFSYDVKMKEKGDIPEGYSVSREKKERFSLILESASTNQTSMYLCASSLGGGRNQPQHFGDGTRLSIL.

The chain joins TRBV6-6 to TRBJ1-2; unclear D gene. This CDR3 has 14 residues. The V end lost 4 bases, the J end lost 8 bases, and 17 bases lay between the germline ends. Per germline, CDR1 MNHNY and CDR2 SVGAGI (reference sequence). The CDR3: CASSFPGGVRGYTF. DNA of the CDR3: TGTGCCAGCAGTTTCCCCGGCGGGGTGCGGGGCTACACCTTC.

There are a few counts of this clonotype. The rearrangement joins TRBV5-8 to TRBJ2-3, with TRBD2 matching over 9 bases. J lost 5 bases, V lost 1 base, and 8 bases had no gene match. The germline gives CDR1 SGHTS, CDR2 YDEGEE. This CDR3 is 16 amino acids long. CDR3 sequence: CASSLISGSWVDTQYF. Written as DNA, the CDR3 is TGTGCCAGCAGCTTGATTAGCGGGAGCTGGGTAGATACGCAGTATTTT.

The chain is built from TRBV29-1 and TRBJ2-7, with 9 positions matching TRBD1. The CDR3 runs to 14 residues. Germline assignment: CDR1 SQVTM and CDR2 ANQGSEA. V dropped 3 bases and J dropped 3; count of bases not matched to a gene: 6. The CDR3 region has the DNA TGCAGCGTTGAGTTCCCGGGACAGGGCTACGAGCAGTACTTC. As protein: CSVEFPGQGYEQYF.

This chain joins TRBV28 and TRBJ2-2, with D uncertain. There are 13 residues in the CDR3. With 6 bases removed from V and 7 bases from J, the gap between germline ends came to 12 bases. The germline V gene has CDR1 MDHEN and CDR2 SYDVKM. The CDR3 is CASRGRLGGELFF. DNA for the CDR3: TGTGCCAGCAGGGGCAGGTTGGGCGGGGAGCTGTTTTTT.